Listed below are T cell receptor beta chains from one sample, sequenced in a study of identifying expanded T cells in peripheral blood. Sequenced by immunoSEQ multiplex PCR; TCRdb stores in-frame clones only, minus some. The sample consists of around 120,000 clones, over 65% of them appearing once. Sequences were obtained from blood. The source is a person aged 18 to 70 in good health. The CDR3 runs from the conserved cysteine through the conserved F or W. The order of the fields is D gene, clone size, J gene, V gene, CDR3 protein, CDR3 DNA. A D gene is named only where the DNA matches it firmly. Size is stated for part of the rows, as once, few or many counts, or as a class when the clone is expanded.

D gene: -
clone size: -
J gene: TRBJ1-1
V gene: TRBV9
CDR3 protein: CASRGANTEAFF
CDR3 DNA: TGTGCCAGCAGGGGGGCGAACACTGAAGCTTTCTTT

D gene: TRBD1
clone size: -
J gene: TRBJ1-1
V gene: TRBV5-1
CDR3 protein: CASSALQGAISEAFF
CDR3 DNA: TGCGCCAGCAGCGCCTTACAGGGGGCCATTAGTGAAGCTTTCTTT

D gene: -
clone size: -
J gene: TRBJ2-3
V gene: TRBV4-1
CDR3 protein: CASSEVFSGSGSADTQYF
CDR3 DNA: TGCGCCAGCAGCGAAGTGTTTTCGGGTTCGGGTTCCGCAGATACGCAGTATTTT

D gene: -
clone size: -
J gene: TRBJ1-1
V gene: TRBV7-9
CDR3 protein: CAVGRAFF
CDR3 DNA: TGTGCCGTGGGTAGGGCTTTCTTT

D gene: -
clone size: -
J gene: TRBJ2-3
V gene: TRBV5-1
CDR3 protein: CASSITSPDTQYF
CDR3 DNA: TGCGCCAGCAGCATAACTAGCCCAGATACGCAGTATTTT

D gene: -
clone size: -
J gene: TRBJ2-1
V gene: TRBV6-5
CDR3 protein: CASSSPGGPYNEQFF
CDR3 DNA: TGTGCCAGCAGTTCACCAGGGGGGCCCTACAATGAGCAGTTCTTC

D gene: -
clone size: -
J gene: TRBJ1-2
V gene: TRBV11-2
CDR3 protein: CASSLAGQNFYGYTF
CDR3 DNA: TGTGCCAGCAGCTTAGCCGGACAGAATTTCTATGGCTACACCTTC

D gene: -
clone size: -
J gene: TRBJ1-1
V gene: TRBV6-5
CDR3 protein: CASSSGRNTEAFF
CDR3 DNA: TGTGCCAGCAGTTCAGGGAGGAACACTGAAGCTTTCTTT

D gene: TRBD1
clone size: -
J gene: TRBJ1-1
V gene: TRBV27
CDR3 protein: CASSLRSAGGLAEAFF
CDR3 DNA: TGTGCCAGCAGTTTAAGATCGGCAGGGGGCTTGGCTGAAGCTTTCTTT

D gene: -
clone size: -
J gene: TRBJ1-2
V gene: TRBV11-2
CDR3 protein: CASSSSDRPNYGYTF
CDR3 DNA: TGTGCCAGCAGCTCCTCGGACCGTCCTAACTATGGCTACACCTTC

D gene: TRBD1
clone size: -
J gene: TRBJ1-6
V gene: TRBV19
CDR3 protein: CASSIGNRGNSPLHF
CDR3 DNA: TGTGCCAGTAGTATCGGGAACAGGGGTAATTCACCCCTCCACTTT

D gene: -
clone size: -
J gene: TRBJ2-2
V gene: TRBV5-1
CDR3 protein: CASRHGDTGELFF
CDR3 DNA: TGCGCCAGCAGGCACGGTGACACCGGGGAGCTGTTTTTT

D gene: TRBD1
clone size: -
J gene: TRBJ1-1
V gene: TRBV5-1
CDR3 protein: CASSRGRQGAMSTEAFF
CDR3 DNA: TGCGCCAGCAGCCGAGGGAGACAGGGTGCAATGTCGACTGAAGCTTTCTTT

D gene: -
clone size: -
J gene: TRBJ2-1
V gene: TRBV7-6
CDR3 protein: CASSFITDLYNEQFF
CDR3 DNA: TGTGCCAGCAGCTTTATTACAGACTTATACAATGAGCAGTTCTTC

D gene: -
clone size: -
J gene: TRBJ1-2
V gene: TRBV6-5
CDR3 protein: CASSYSNNYGYTF
CDR3 DNA: TGTGCCAGCAGTTACTCGAACAACTATGGCTACACCTTC

D gene: TRBD1
clone size: -
J gene: TRBJ2-1
V gene: TRBV29-1
CDR3 protein: CSVVRDRGNEQFF
CDR3 DNA: TGCAGCGTAGTCCGGGACAGGGGGAATGAGCAGTTCTTC

D gene: -
clone size: -
J gene: TRBJ2-1
V gene: TRBV27
CDR3 protein: CASSFRGEQFF
CDR3 DNA: TGTGCCAGCAGTTTTCGGGGTGAGCAGTTCTTC

D gene: TRBD1
clone size: -
J gene: TRBJ2-7
V gene: TRBV27
CDR3 protein: CASSLPGQGPHEQYF
CDR3 DNA: TGTGCCAGCAGTTTACCCGGACAGGGTCCCCACGAGCAGTACTTC

D gene: TRBD2
clone size: -
J gene: TRBJ2-1
V gene: TRBV13
CDR3 protein: CASSYSGGNPYNEQFF
CDR3 DNA: TGTGCCAGCAGCTACAGCGGGGGGAACCCTTACAATGAGCAGTTCTTC

D gene: -
clone size: -
J gene: TRBJ2-7
V gene: TRBV20-1
CDR3 protein: CSARSGYEQYF
CDR3 DNA: TGCAGTGCTAGATCTGGCTACGAGCAGTACTTC

D gene: TRBD1
clone size: -
J gene: TRBJ2-3
V gene: TRBV6-5
CDR3 protein: CASSLPGQGLNTQYF
CDR3 DNA: TGTGCCAGCAGTTTACCGGGACAGGGGCTAAATACGCAGTATTTT

D gene: -
clone size: -
J gene: TRBJ2-7
V gene: TRBV6-5
CDR3 protein: CASSSPLGNEQYF
CDR3 DNA: TGTGCCAGCAGTTCCCCCCTAGGGAACGAGCAGTACTTC

D gene: -
clone size: -
J gene: TRBJ1-4
V gene: TRBV5-6
CDR3 protein: CASSGSSNEKLFF
CDR3 DNA: TGTGCCAGCTCAGGGTCCTCTAATGAAAAACTGTTTTTT

D gene: -
clone size: -
J gene: TRBJ1-1
V gene: TRBV13
CDR3 protein: CASSPGDNTEAFF
CDR3 DNA: TGTGCCAGCAGCCCCGGGGACAACACTGAAGCTTTCTTT

D gene: -
clone size: -
J gene: TRBJ2-5
V gene: TRBV2
CDR3 protein: CASGLGSAQETQYF
CDR3 DNA: TGTGCCAGCGGGCTTGGGTCCGCACAAGAGACCCAGTACTTC

D gene: -
clone size: -
J gene: TRBJ2-5
V gene: TRBV9
CDR3 protein: CASSVAGAQETQYF
CDR3 DNA: TGTGCCAGCAGCGTAGCGGGGGCCCAAGAGACCCAGTACTTC

D gene: -
clone size: -
J gene: TRBJ1-6
V gene: TRBV11-2
CDR3 protein: CASSFGTSGNSPLHF
CDR3 DNA: TGTGCCAGCAGCTTCGGGACATCCGGTAATTCACCCCTCCACTTT

D gene: -
clone size: -
J gene: TRBJ1-1
V gene: TRBV10-3
CDR3 protein: CAISTSPGDTEAFF
CDR3 DNA: TGTGCCATCTCGACTTCTCCGGGGGACACTGAAGCTTTCTTT

D gene: -
clone size: -
J gene: TRBJ1-2
V gene: TRBV9
CDR3 protein: CASSVGGVLGYTF
CDR3 DNA: TGTGCCAGCAGCGTAGGGGGAGTATTAGGCTACACCTTC

D gene: -
clone size: -
J gene: TRBJ1-3
V gene: TRBV7-9
CDR3 protein: CASSSQWAGNTIYF
CDR3 DNA: TGTGCCAGCAGTTCTCAGTGGGCTGGAAACACCATATATTTT

D gene: -
clone size: -
J gene: TRBJ1-4
V gene: TRBV30
CDR3 protein: CAWSREKLFF
CDR3 DNA: TGTGCCTGGAGTCGAGAAAAACTGTTTTTT

D gene: -
clone size: -
J gene: TRBJ1-2
V gene: TRBV4-1
CDR3 protein: CASSQESASSQYPESISF
CDR3 DNA: TGCGCCAGCAGCCAAGAATCTGCATCCTCCCAATACCCGGAATCTATCTCCTTC

D gene: -
clone size: -
J gene: TRBJ2-3
V gene: TRBV7-2
CDR3 protein: CASSRGVFTDTQYF
CDR3 DNA: TGTGCCAGCAGCCGCGGGGTTTTCACAGATACGCAGTATTTT

D gene: -
clone size: -
J gene: TRBJ2-7
V gene: TRBV6-1
CDR3 protein: CASSLTESYEQYF
CDR3 DNA: TGTGCCAGCAGTTTGACAGAGTCCTACGAGCAGTACTTC

D gene: -
clone size: -
J gene: TRBJ2-1
V gene: TRBV29-1
CDR3 protein: CSVVGSYNEQFF
CDR3 DNA: TGCAGCGTTGTTGGGTCCTACAATGAGCAGTTCTTC

D gene: TRBD2
clone size: -
J gene: TRBJ2-7
V gene: TRBV5-1
CDR3 protein: CASSLLPGLAGSYEQYF
CDR3 DNA: TGCGCCAGCAGCTTATTGCCGGGACTAGCGGGCTCCTACGAGCAGTACTTC

D gene: -
clone size: -
J gene: TRBJ1-2
V gene: TRBV6-5
CDR3 protein: CASTRFPDSYGYTF
CDR3 DNA: TGTGCCAGTACGCGCTTCCCGGACAGCTATGGCTACACCTTC

D gene: -
clone size: -
J gene: TRBJ1-3
V gene: TRBV28
CDR3 protein: CASSLPGRLWKSTIYF
CDR3 DNA: TGTGCCAGCAGTTTACCCGGGCGTCTCTGGAAAAGCACCATATATTTT

D gene: -
clone size: -
J gene: TRBJ1-2
V gene: TRBV5-5
CDR3 protein: CASSLAGLGPYGYTF
CDR3 DNA: TGTGCCAGCAGCTTGGCGGGGCTGGGTCCCTATGGCTACACCTTC

D gene: TRBD1
clone size: few
J gene: TRBJ2-7
V gene: TRBV7-2
CDR3 protein: CASSSNPGGEQYF
CDR3 DNA: TGTGCCAGCAGCTCTAACCCAGGGGGCGAGCAGTACTTC

D gene: -
clone size: -
J gene: TRBJ1-3
V gene: TRBV2
CDR3 protein: CASRAESGNTIYF
CDR3 DNA: TGTGCCAGCAGAGCTGAGTCTGGAAACACCATATATTTT

D gene: -
clone size: -
J gene: TRBJ1-2
V gene: TRBV7-8
CDR3 protein: CASSLEHYGYTF
CDR3 DNA: TGTGCCAGCAGCTTAGAACACTATGGCTACACCTTC

D gene: -
clone size: -
J gene: TRBJ1-2
V gene: TRBV5-6
CDR3 protein: CASSSNIGTYGYTF
CDR3 DNA: TGTGCCAGCAGCTCGAATATCGGGACGTATGGCTACACCTTC

D gene: TRBD1
clone size: -
J gene: TRBJ2-7
V gene: TRBV5-8
CDR3 protein: CASNLNRGHEQYF
CDR3 DNA: TGTGCCAGCAACCTAAACAGGGGCCACGAGCAGTACTTC

D gene: -
clone size: -
J gene: TRBJ1-2
V gene: TRBV18
CDR3 protein: CASSQGPTTGYGYTF
CDR3 DNA: TGTGCCAGCTCCCAGGGACCAACCACGGGGTATGGCTACACCTTC

D gene: -
clone size: -
J gene: TRBJ2-3
V gene: TRBV14
CDR3 protein: CASSQIGPQYF
CDR3 DNA: TGTGCCAGCAGCCAAATCGGGCCGCAGTATTTT

D gene: -
clone size: -
J gene: TRBJ1-3
V gene: TRBV11-1
CDR3 protein: CASSKNSNSGNTIYF
CDR3 DNA: TGTGCCAGCAGCAAGAACAGCAACTCTGGAAACACCATATATTTT

D gene: -
clone size: -
J gene: TRBJ2-2
V gene: TRBV5-6
CDR3 protein: CASSPGTGELFF
CDR3 DNA: TGTGCCAGCAGCCCTGGCACCGGGGAGCTGTTTTTT

D gene: -
clone size: -
J gene: TRBJ2-3
V gene: TRBV5-1
CDR3 protein: CASSLPGSTDTQYF
CDR3 DNA: TGCGCCAGCAGCTTGCCCGGGTCAACAGATACGCAGTATTTT

D gene: -
clone size: -
J gene: TRBJ2-7
V gene: TRBV7-9
CDR3 protein: CATLSGGSPYEQYF
CDR3 DNA: TGTGCCACCCTCTCCGGAGGCTCCCCCTACGAGCAGTACTTC

D gene: -
clone size: -
J gene: TRBJ2-7
V gene: TRBV5-6
CDR3 protein: CASSFGHSYEQYF
CDR3 DNA: TGTGCCAGCAGCTTCGGGCACAGCTACGAGCAGTACTTC

D gene: -
clone size: -
J gene: TRBJ1-2
V gene: TRBV6-5
CDR3 protein: CASSRSQGYGYTF
CDR3 DNA: TGTGCCAGCAGTCGATCACAGGGATATGGCTACACCTTC

D gene: TRBD1
clone size: -
J gene: TRBJ2-1
V gene: TRBV9
CDR3 protein: CASSGVTGGYNEQFF
CDR3 DNA: TGTGCCAGCAGCGGGGTGACAGGGGGTTACAATGAGCAGTTCTTC